A single sample gave rise to the 18 T cell receptor beta chains below, sequenced in a study of regulatory T cells in long-lasting Graves disease. Building the TCR beta libraries relied on iRepertoire HTBI primers, and CDR3 regions underwent Arm-PCR. Each CDR3 protein is one row after TCRdb ran MiXCR on the multiplex PCR reads. Altogether fewer than 350,000 distinct CDR3 sequences are present, over 15% being singletons, with the ten largest covering roughly 40%. The time point: newly diagnosed GD, antithyroid drugs for less than 3 months. PBMC RNA served as the TCR library source. Material: peripheral blood mononuclear cells (PBMCs), obtained at new diagnosis, from a patient treated with antithyroid drugs. Receptors were obtained from a female donor with Graves disease.

There are a few counts of this clonotype. V and J are TRBV5-1 and TRBJ2-5; 9 bases fit TRBD1. Losses at the gene ends were 4 bases for V and 4 bases for J; bases not matched to a gene: 8. Germline lookup yields CDR1 SGHRS and CDR2 YFSETQ. The CDR3 runs to 15 residues. CDR3 protein: CASSPGDRAGETQYF. The DNA for the CDR3 is TGCGCCAGCAGCCCTGGGGACAGGGCTGGAGAGACCCAGTACTTC.

This clonotype has a single count. The V call is TRBV6-1, the J call TRBJ1-4, with D possibly being TRBD1 (6 bases). The V and J ends lost 7 bases and 8 bases respectively, with 23 bases between them. This CDR3 is built from 16 residues. Germline values: CDR1 MNHNS, CDR2 SASEGT. The CDR3 DNA reads as TGTGCCAGCAAACAGGGCCCCGGGCCGGGGGGGGAAAAACTGTTTTTT. Translated, it gives CASKQGPGPGGEKLFF.

A note on this clonotype: This sequence may be a read error, since a much larger clone differs from it by one base. The rearrangement joins TRBV6-1 to TRBJ1-2; TRBD1 is a possible D gene (5 bases). Germline loops: CDR1 MNHNS, CDR2 SASEGT. V was clipped by 7 bases and J by 2 bases, with 17 bases between them. CDR3 length equals 15 residues. The CDR3 loop reads CASTHSGGRNYGYTF. As DNA, the CDR3 is TGTGCCAGCACCCACTCCGGGGGGAGGAACTATGGCTACACCTTC.

This clonotype was seen more than once but under ten times. This sequence joins TRBV5-6 and TRBJ2-1; the match to TRBD2 covers 10 bases. The CDR3 is 16 residues long. The germline CDR1 and CDR2 sequences are SGHDT and YYEEEE. V was pared by 0 bases and J by 10 bases, with 10 bases of the junction left unmatched. CDR3 nucleotide sequence: TGTGCCAGCAGCTTGGCGGCGACTAGCGGGTTGGGGGAGCAGTTCTTC. It yields the protein CASSLAATSGLGEQFF.

There are many counts of this clonotype. The rearrangement uses TRBV19 and TRBJ1-4, with TRBD1 as a possible D gene (6 bases). CDR1 and CDR2 from the germline V gene are LNHDA and SQIVND (reference sequence). The V and J ends lost 11 bases and 7 bases respectively, with 20 bases between them. The CDR3 is made up of 14 amino acids. In DNA form, the CDR3 reads TGTGCCTCGACGGGGGGCGTTAGGTCTGAAAAACTGTTTTTT. Translating gives CASTGGVRSEKLFF.

This clonotype occurred many times. CDR3 residues: CASSLHRGSGGSNQPQHF. In nucleotides, the CDR3 is TGTGCCAGCAGTTTACACAGGGGTTCCGGGGGAAGCAATCAGCCCCAGCATTTT. The V and J genes are TRBV27 and TRBJ1-5; 7 bases are shared with TRBD1. The J segment lost 1 base and the V segment lost 2 bases, leaving 11 bases of the junction unmatched. The CDR3 totals 18 residues. CDR1 and CDR2 (germline): MNHEY, SMNVEV (reference sequence).

This chain links TRBV12-5 with TRBJ2-7; possible D gene TRBD1, 6 bases. Trimming pared 5 bases from V and 6 bases from J, leaving 14 bases between. CDR3 length: 13 residues. Germline CDR1 reads LGHNT; CDR2 reads FRNRAP. The CDR3 DNA reads as TGTGCTAGTGGTCCAGAGGGCAGGGGCGAGCAGTACTTC. Translating it yields CASGPEGRGEQYF.

This clonotype was found many times. The V gene is TRBV2, the J gene TRBJ2-7; D may be TRBD1 (6 bases). From germline, CDR1 is SNHLY and CDR2 FYNNEI. The CDR3 length is 16 residues. The V end was cut by 5 bases, the J end by 2 bases, with 19 bases between. The CDR3 protein is CASSRRGSGVAYEQYF. CDR3 sequence (DNA): TGTGCCAGCAGTCGTAGGGGGTCAGGGGTGGCCTACGAGCAGTACTTC.

This clonotype was counted ten times or more. A junction end diverges from the germline sequence, so it may reflect a read error. The chain combines TRBV2 with TRBJ1-5, with 7 bases aligning to TRBD1. This CDR3 is built from 14 residues. Germline values: CDR1 SNHLY, CDR2 FYNNEI. CDR3 sequence: CASREGGQGQPQHF. CDR3 sequence (DNA): TGTGCCAGCAGGGAAGGGGGCCAGGGTCAGCCCCAGCATTTT.

This clonotype has ten or more counts. The chain uses TRBV28 and TRBJ2-1; D gene unclear. CDR3 length: 17 amino acids. Trimming took 3 bases from V and 0 from J, leaving 15 bases between them. Germline V lookup: CDR1 MDHEN, CDR2 SYDVKM. CDR3 bases: TGTGCCAGCAGTTTCCCGGGCCTCCAAGGCTCCTACAATGAGCAGTTCTTC. This gives the protein CASSFPGLQGSYNEQFF.

The V and J genes are TRBV7-9 and TRBJ2-5, with D tentatively TRBD2 (5 bases). This CDR3 region has 18 residues. The V end was cut by 5 bases, the J end by 5 bases, with 27 bases between. Germline values: CDR1 SEHNR, CDR2 FQNEAQ (reference sequence). CDR3 protein: CASSQRERLAEHRETQYF. The CDR3 region has the DNA TGTGCCAGCAGCCAACGAGAGCGGCTAGCAGAACATAGGGAGACCCAGTACTTC.

The chain uses TRBV12-3 or TRBV12-4 and TRBJ2-1; 13 bases agree with TRBD2. This CDR3 has 18 residues. J gave up 8 bases and V 6 bases, and 16 bases lay outside the gene matches. This CDR3 reads CASSQVGLAGPGSDEQFF. For the CDR3, the DNA is TGTGCCAGCAGCCAAGTGGGACTAGCGGGACCCGGGTCCGATGAGCAGTTCTTC.

In this sample, this clonotype turned up many times. This chain uses TRBV7-9 with TRBJ1-1; D is perhaps TRBD1 (5 bases). The CDR3 extends over 14 amino acids. V was cut by 0 bases and J by 3 bases, with 8 bases left in between. Germline CDR1 reads SEHNR; CDR2 reads FQNEAQ (reference sequence). CDR3 coding DNA: TGTGCCAGCAGCTTAGCGGCGGGGGACACTGAAGCTTTCTTT. Amino acid sequence: CASSLAAGDTEAFF.

This clonotype was observed many times. The chain couples TRBV20-1 to TRBJ2-2; TRBD2 is a possible D gene (6 bases). Trimming pared 5 bases from V and 2 bases from J, leaving 12 bases between. Germline CDR1 DFQATT, CDR2 SNEGSKA (reference sequence). CDR3 length: 14 amino acids. CDR3 nucleotides: TGCAGTGCTTCCTTAGCGGAAAACACCGGGGAGCTGTTTTTT. The encoded protein is CSASLAENTGELFF.

This clonotype was counted at least ten times. The J gene is TRBJ2-7, the V gene TRBV28, with D possibly matching TRBD1 (5 bases). The CDR3 contains 15 residues. The germline CDR1 and CDR2 sequences are MDHEN and SYDVKM. The V gene lost 5 bases and the J gene lost 0 bases, with 14 bases spanning the gap. The chain's CDR3 is CASSERGDASYEQYF. CDR3 bases: TGTGCCAGCAGTGAAAGGGGTGACGCCTCCTACGAGCAGTACTTC.

This clonotype was seen ten or more times. The chain employs TRBV2 and TRBJ1-1; no reliable D call. V was clipped by 0 bases and J by 0 bases, with 11 bases between them. Germline CDR1 reads SNHLY; CDR2 reads FYNNEI. The CDR3 has 16 amino acids. The DNA of the CDR3 is TGTGCCAGCAGTGAAGCACAGAAAGAGTTGAACACTGAAGCTTTCTTT. It translates to CASSEAQKELNTEAFF.

The chain carries TRBV5-1 and TRBJ2-7, with 8 bases matching TRBD2. CDR1 and CDR2 from the germline V gene are SGHRS and YFSETQ. V lost 2 bases and J lost 2; bases outside the gene matches: 3. This CDR3 is 14 amino acids long. The CDR3 loop reads CASSFGAGAYEQYF. In DNA, the CDR3 is TGCGCCAGCAGCTTTGGAGCGGGGGCCTACGAGCAGTACTTC.

The rearrangement uses TRBV12-3 or TRBV12-4 and TRBJ2-2, with 8 bases that match TRBD2. The V and J ends lost 5 bases and 7 bases, in that order; junction bases with no gene match: 18. This CDR3 has 18 residues. The CDR3 loop reads CASSTRPGLGPWGGELFF. The CDR3 DNA reads as TGTGCCAGCAGTACGAGACCGGGACTAGGCCCTTGGGGCGGGGAGCTGTTTTTT.